This T cell receptor (beta chain) stems from a study of T cell responses to AZD1222 COVID-19 vaccine. The protocol was immunoSEQ multiplex PCR, while the TCRdb copy is restricted to in-frame clones and leaves out a portion. Counted here are some 150,000 clones, roughly nine tenths occurring once; the ten biggest clones make up less than 2%. The germline V gene has CDR1 MNHEY and CDR2 SVGEGT. V shed 6 bases and J 2 bases; nucleotides not matched to a gene: 3. The CDR3 length is 14 residues. The sequence was obtained from an adult in good health. V gene TRBV6-2 or TRBV6-3 combines with J gene TRBJ1-5, with 8 bases lining up with TRBD1. The specimen comprised peripheral blood, sampled on day 0 of AZD1222 vaccination. As DNA, the CDR3 is TGTGCCAGCAGCTCACAGGGGGGCAATCAGCCCCAGCATTTT. Its protein product is CASSSQGGNQPQHF.